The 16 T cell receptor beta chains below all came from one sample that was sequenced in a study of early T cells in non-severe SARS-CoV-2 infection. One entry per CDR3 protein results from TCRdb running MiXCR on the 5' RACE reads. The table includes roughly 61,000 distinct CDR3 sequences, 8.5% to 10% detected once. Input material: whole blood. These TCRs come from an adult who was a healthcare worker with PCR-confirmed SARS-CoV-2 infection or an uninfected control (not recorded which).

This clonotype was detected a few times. The CDR3 region is CAHTGRNTEAFF. The CDR3, as DNA: TGTGCTCATACAGGGAGGAACACTGAAGCTTTCTTT. The gene calls are TRBV6-6 and TRBJ1-1, with D possibly TRBD1 on 6 matching bases. Germline V gene data show CDR1 as MNHNY and CDR2 as SVGAGI (reference sequence). The CDR3 runs 12 residues.

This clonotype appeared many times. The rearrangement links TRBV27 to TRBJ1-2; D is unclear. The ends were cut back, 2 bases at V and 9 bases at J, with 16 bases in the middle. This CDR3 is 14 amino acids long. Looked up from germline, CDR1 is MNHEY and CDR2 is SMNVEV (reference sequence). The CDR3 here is CASSLKGWGDRYTF. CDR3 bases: TGTGCCAGCAGTTTAAAGGGATGGGGTGATCGCTACACCTTC.

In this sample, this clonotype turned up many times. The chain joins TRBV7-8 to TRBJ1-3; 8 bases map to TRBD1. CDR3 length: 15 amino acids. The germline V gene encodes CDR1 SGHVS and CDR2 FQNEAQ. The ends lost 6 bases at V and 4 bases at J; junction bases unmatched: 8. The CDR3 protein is CASRADRGLGNTIYF. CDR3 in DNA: TGTGCCAGCAGGGCAGACAGGGGCCTAGGAAACACCATATATTTT.

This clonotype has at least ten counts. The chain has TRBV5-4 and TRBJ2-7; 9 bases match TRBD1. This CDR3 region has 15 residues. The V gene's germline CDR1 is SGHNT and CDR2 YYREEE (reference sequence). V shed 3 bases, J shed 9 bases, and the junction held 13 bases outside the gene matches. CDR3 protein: CASSSRDREFTGQYF. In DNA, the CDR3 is TGTGCCAGCAGCTCCCGGGACAGGGAATTTACGGGGCAGTACTTC.

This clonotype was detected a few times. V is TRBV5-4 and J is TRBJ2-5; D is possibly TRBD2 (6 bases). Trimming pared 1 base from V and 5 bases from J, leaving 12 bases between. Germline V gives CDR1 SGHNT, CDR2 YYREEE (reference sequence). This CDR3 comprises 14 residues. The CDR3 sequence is CASSLWAGKETQYF. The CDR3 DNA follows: TGTGCCAGCAGCTTGTGGGCGGGGAAGGAGACCCAGTACTTC.

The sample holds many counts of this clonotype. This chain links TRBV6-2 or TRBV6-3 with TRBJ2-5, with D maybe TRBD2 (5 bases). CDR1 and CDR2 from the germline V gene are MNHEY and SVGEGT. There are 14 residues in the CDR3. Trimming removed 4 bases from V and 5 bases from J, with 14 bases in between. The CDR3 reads CASSSRGPGETQYF. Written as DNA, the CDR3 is TGTGCCAGCAGTTCGAGAGGGCCGGGGGAGACCCAGTACTTC.

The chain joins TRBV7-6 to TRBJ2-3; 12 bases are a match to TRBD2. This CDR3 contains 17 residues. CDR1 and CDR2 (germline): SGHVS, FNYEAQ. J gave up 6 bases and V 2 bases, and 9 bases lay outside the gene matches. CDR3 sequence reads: CASSLRETSGSVDTQYF. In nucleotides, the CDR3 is TGTGCCAGCAGCTTAAGGGAGACTAGCGGGAGCGTGGATACGCAGTATTTT.

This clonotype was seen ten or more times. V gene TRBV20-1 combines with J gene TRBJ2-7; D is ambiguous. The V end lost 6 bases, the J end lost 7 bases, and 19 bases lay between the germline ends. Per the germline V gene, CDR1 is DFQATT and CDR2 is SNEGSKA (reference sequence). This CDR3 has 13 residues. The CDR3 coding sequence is TGCAGTGCCCAGCCGCAACTTCGGTGGGAGCAGTACTTC. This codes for CSAQPQLRWEQYF.

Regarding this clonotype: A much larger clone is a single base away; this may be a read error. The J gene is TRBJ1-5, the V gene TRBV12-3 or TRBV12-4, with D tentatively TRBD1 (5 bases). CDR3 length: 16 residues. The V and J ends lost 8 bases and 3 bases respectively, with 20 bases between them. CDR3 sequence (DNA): TGTGCCAGCGGTTCCCGCAGGGACGTAGTCAATCAGCCCCAGCATTTT. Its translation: CASGSRRDVVNQPQHF.

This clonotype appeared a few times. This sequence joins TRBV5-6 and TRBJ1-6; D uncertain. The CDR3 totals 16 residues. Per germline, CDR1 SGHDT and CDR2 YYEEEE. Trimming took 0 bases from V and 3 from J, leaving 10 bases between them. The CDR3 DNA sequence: TGTGCCAGCAGCTTGGTGACGGGAGTCTATAATTCACCCCTCCACTTT. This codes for CASSLVTGVYNSPLHF.

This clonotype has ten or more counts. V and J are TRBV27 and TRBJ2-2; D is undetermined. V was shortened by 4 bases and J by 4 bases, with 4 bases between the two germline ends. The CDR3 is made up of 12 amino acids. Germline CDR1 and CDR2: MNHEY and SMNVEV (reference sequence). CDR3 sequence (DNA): TGTGCCAGCAGTTCCCTCACCGGGGAGCTGTTTTTT. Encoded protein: CASSSLTGELFF.

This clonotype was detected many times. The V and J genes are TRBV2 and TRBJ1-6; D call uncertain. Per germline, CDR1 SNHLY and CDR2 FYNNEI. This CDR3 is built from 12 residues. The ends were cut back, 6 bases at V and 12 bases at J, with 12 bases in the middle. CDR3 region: CASRITRGPLHF. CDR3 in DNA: TGTGCCAGCAGGATCACAAGAGGACCCCTCCACTTT. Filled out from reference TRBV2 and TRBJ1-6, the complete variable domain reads EPEVTQTPSHQVTQMGQEVILRCVPISNHLYFYWYRQILGQKVEFLVSFYNNEISEKSEIFDDQFSVERPDGSNFTLKIRSTKLEDSAMYFCASRITRGPLHFGNGTRLTVT.

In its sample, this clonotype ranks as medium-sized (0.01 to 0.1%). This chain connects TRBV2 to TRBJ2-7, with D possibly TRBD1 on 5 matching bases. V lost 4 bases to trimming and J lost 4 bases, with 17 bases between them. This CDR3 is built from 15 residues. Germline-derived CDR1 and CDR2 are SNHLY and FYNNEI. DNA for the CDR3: TGTGCCAGCAGTGGAGACGCCGACAGCCAATACGAGCAGTACTTC. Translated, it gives CASSGDADSQYEQYF.

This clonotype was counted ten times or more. The CDR3 protein is CASSLVGTGVHEQYF. The CDR3 DNA reads as TGTGCCAGCAGCTTAGTGGGGACAGGGGTCCACGAGCAGTACTTC. This chain joins TRBV11-2 and TRBJ2-7; 10 bases are shared with TRBD1. Trimming removed 1 base from V and 5 bases from J; junction bases left unmatched: 5. The CDR3 totals 15 residues. Germline lookup yields CDR1 SGHAT and CDR2 FQNNGV.

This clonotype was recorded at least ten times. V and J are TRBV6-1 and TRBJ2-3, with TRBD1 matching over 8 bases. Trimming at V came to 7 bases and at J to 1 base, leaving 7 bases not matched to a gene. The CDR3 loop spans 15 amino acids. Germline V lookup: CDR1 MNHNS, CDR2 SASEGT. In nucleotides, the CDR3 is TGTGCCAGCAAACGGCAGGGGGCCGGCACAGATACGCAGTATTTT. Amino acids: CASKRQGAGTDTQYF.

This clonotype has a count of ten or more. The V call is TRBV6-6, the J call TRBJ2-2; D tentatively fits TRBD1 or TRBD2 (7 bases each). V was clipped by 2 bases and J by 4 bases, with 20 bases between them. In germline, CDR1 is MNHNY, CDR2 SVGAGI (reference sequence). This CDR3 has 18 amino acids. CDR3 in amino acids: CASSYLGGGGGSTGELFF. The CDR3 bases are TGTGCCAGCAGTTACCTTGGCGGGGGAGGGGGCAGCACCGGGGAGCTGTTTTTT.